This T cell receptor (beta chain) is drawn from a study of blood T cell repertoires in COVID-19. Study-level information: The samples span acute and convalescent COVID-19 from the United States, Italy and Spain.

This clone was detected a few times. Authors' data handling: Nucleated cell number was recorded as an estimate derived from reference gene primer amplification. TCRdb keeps only in-frame clones here, not all; method: immunoSEQ multiplex PCR. V and J calls and clone size are copied from that table; D and trimming were computed from the DNA. Of some 140,000 clones in the sample, about 80% were seen once. The source of this sequence is a woman aged 55-69 years with COVID-19, enrolled during active disease. The sample taken for sequencing was peripheral blood.

CDR3 DNA: TGTGCCAGCAGCCCCGGGACAGGGGGCTATGGCTACACCTTC. This sequence encodes CASSPGTGGYGYTF. This chain uses TRBV3-1 (or the pseudogene TRBV3-2) with TRBJ1-2; 11 bases fit TRBD1. This CDR3 contains 14 residues. Germline loops: CDR1 LGHDT, CDR2 YNNKEL (reference sequence). Trimming at V came to 4 bases and at J to 4 bases, leaving 2 bases not matched to a gene.